These T cell receptor beta chains were read from a single sample in a study of blood T cell repertoires in COVID-19. Some clones are missing from TCRdb's copy, which holds only in-frame ones; the method was immunoSEQ multiplex PCR. This table holds some 50,000 clones, around 80% found once. Sequences were obtained from peripheral blood. The receptors stem from a man aged 50 to 59 with acute or convalescent COVID-19. The CDR3 runs from the conserved cysteine through the conserved F or W. The order of the fields is D gene, J gene, clone size, V gene, CDR3 DNA, CDR3 protein. A D gene is named only where the DNA matches it firmly. Only some rows state a clone size, as once, few, many or a class for expanded clones.

NA	TRBJ2-1	NA	TRBV7-8	TGTGCCAGCAGCTTAGGTCCTAGGAGAGACAATGAGCAGTTCTTC	CASSLGPRRDNEQFF
NA	TRBJ1-6	NA	TRBV9	TGTGCCAGCAGCGTCGCAGGCAACTATAATTCACCCCTCCACTTT	CASSVAGNYNSPLHF
TRBD1	TRBJ1-5	NA	TRBV6-6	TGTGCCAGCAGGACAGGGATCTCTCAGCCCCAGCATTTT	CASRTGISQPQHF
TRBD1	TRBJ1-5	NA	TRBV19	TGTGCCAGTAGTATAGAAGACAGGGGGGGACAGCCCCAGCATTTT	CASSIEDRGGQPQHF
NA	TRBJ1-1	NA	TRBV6-5	TGTGCCAGCCGGCTGAGCAGGGCTAGCACTGAAGCTTTCTTT	CASRLSRASTEAFF
NA	TRBJ1-2	NA	TRBV21-1	TGTGCCAGCAGCCCGACGGGGGTGGATGGCTACACCTTC	CASSPTGVDGYTF
NA	TRBJ1-5	NA	TRBV3-1/TRBV3-2	TGTGCCAGCTCAGACCCGGGGCAGCCCCAGCATTTT	CASSDPGQPQHF
NA	TRBJ1-6	once	TRBV7-9	TGTGCCAGCGACTTGGGGGCGAATTCACCCCTCCACTTT	CASDLGANSPLHF
TRBD1	TRBJ2-7	NA	TRBV15	TGTGCCACCAGCACAATACAGGGGTCCTCCTACGAGCAGTACTTC	CATSTIQGSSYEQYF
TRBD1	TRBJ1-2	NA	TRBV6-5	TGTGCCAGCATTGGGACAGACCATAACTATGGCTACACCTTC	CASIGTDHNYGYTF
TRBD1	TRBJ1-4	few	TRBV7-9	TGTGCCGTCAACCGGGACAGGGGGCGCGATAATGAAAAACTGTTTTTT	CAVNRDRGRDNEKLFF
TRBD1	TRBJ2-7	NA	TRBV24-1	TGTGCCACCAGTGATTCCGCTCCAGACAGGGTTCACTGGTACTTC	CATSDSAPDRVHWYF
TRBD1	TRBJ2-7	NA	TRBV4-1	TGCGCCAGCAGCCAAGTAGGGTCGGGTCAGGGGGTGTACGAGCAGTACTTC	CASSQVGSGQGVYEQYF
TRBD1	TRBJ1-6	NA	TRBV27	TGTGCCAGCAGTTGGACAGGGGGATCTGGTTCACCCCTCCACTTT	CASSWTGGSGSPLHF
NA	TRBJ1-3	NA	TRBV5-1	TGCGCCAGCAGCTTGACAGGCCGAGCCTCTGGAAACACCATATATTTT	CASSLTGRASGNTIYF
TRBD2	TRBJ2-6	few	TRBV30	TGTGCCTGGAGACCGACGGGGGGGAGGGGACTAGACTCTGGGGCCAACGTCCTGACTTTC	CAWRPTGGRGLDSGANVLTF
NA	TRBJ1-6	NA	TRBV4-1	TGCGCCAGCAGCGAAGAGGCGAGGACAAGGTACAATTCACCCCTCCACTTT	CASSEEARTRYNSPLHF
NA	TRBJ2-3	NA	TRBV28	TGTGCCAGCAGTTTTCGGGGATCAAAGACAGATACGCAGTATTTT	CASSFRGSKTDTQYF
TRBD2	TRBJ2-1	once	TRBV6-1	TGTGCCAGCAGTGAGGGGGGACTAGCGGGAAATAATGAGCAGTTCTTC	CASSEGGLAGNNEQFF